This T cell receptor beta chain was documented in a study of T cells in Graves' hyperthyroidism and ophthalmopathy (dated by TCRdb to 2018 to 2020). Some background on the complete study: Peripheral blood samples were taken at initial diagnosis, before any treatment was given. A discovery cohort of about a hundred patients, about 43 with Graves' ophthalmopathy and over 55 with stable Graves' hyperthyroidism, was used to find distinguishing TCR V-J signatures. An independent validation cohort of under 20 hyperthyroidism patients and about 16 patients who later progressed to ophthalmopathy tested prospective prediction of ophthalmopathy. For training and testing, the 100 patients in the discovery cohort were randomly divided in a 7:3 ratio. Thyroid tissue and blood T-cell repertoires from roughly 6 Graves' hyperthyroidism patients were also compared in the study. Following sampling, methimazole starting at 30 mg daily was given to hyperthyroidism patients, and high-dose intravenous methylprednisolone was given to ophthalmopathy patients. The paper reports TCR Vbeta CDR3 sequencing of some 140 peripheral blood samples: approximately 43 ophthalmopathy, approximately 74 hyperthyroidism and around 17 progressor patients. The paper's findings and limits, for the study overall: A model built on a 13 V-J signature distinguished ophthalmopathy from stable hyperthyroidism, reaching roughly 88% sensitivity and under 84% specificity in cross-validation and 80%/75% in testing. No statistical method was used to set the sample size in advance, and investigators knew the group allocation. Most expanded thyroid clonotypes (frequency above 0.001) were also detected in blood, suggesting blood repertoires may reflect thyroid immune responses. During validation, the model predicted progression to ophthalmopathy a median of roughly six months ahead of onset, with more than 60% sensitivity and 72.22% specificity.

The TCR beta CDR3 regions were amplified from RNA transcripts. For the first round of RT-PCR on the TCR CDR3, the HTBI primer set was used together with the Qiagen OneStep RT-PCR kit. Libraries were constructed in a second round of multiplex PCR, after which size selection and purification were performed. Sequencing of the libraries was done on an Illumina HiSeq2000 using paired-end 100 bp reads. In the source study's methods: SOAPnuke was used to process the raw data, with reads discarded if the reads contained adapters or uncalled bases, had a mean Phred below 15, or lacked an exact constant-primer or identifier match. COPE v1.2.5 was used to merge the high-quality paired reads, and each unique nucleotide sequence was defined as a clonotype. MiTCR v1.1 was used to align clonotypes to the IMGT TRBV, TRBD and TRBJ reference segments. The analysis included only V-J combinations with a frequency above 0.0001, which together covered more than 98% of the repertoires. The TCS score was defined as F50 (clonal expansion) divided by E x V (chaos), with BLOSUM62-based TCRdist calculated between CDR3 peptides within each V-J. Welch's t-statistics and random forest reduced several hundred V-J features to fewer than 15, which were used in a naive Bayes classifier (R e1071). TCRdb reprocessed the public reads (quality trimming at Q25 with fastp, clone calling with MiXCR) and kept in-frame beta chains. Each CDR3 protein appears once, grouped with its most common genes and DNA. The V and J calls were not made by the authors but by TCRdb's processing. The sample table holds some 570,000 distinct CDR3 sequences, of which over 15% were seen once. The top ten clones comprise approximately 18% of the sample.

Moderately to severely active disease, a Clinical Activity Score of at least 3, a NOSPECS grade of at least 4, and a duration under 3 months were present in ophthalmopathy patients. Patients with uncontrolled infections, other autoimmune diseases, pregnancy or lactation were excluded. Clinical symptoms, serum thyroxine and TRAb, thyroid ultrasound, and orbital computed tomography formed the basis for the diagnoses. PBMCs were isolated from about 9 ml of fresh peripheral blood by Ficoll-Paque density gradient centrifugation. Total RNA was extracted using Trizol reagent, and RNA quality was assessed on an Agilent 2100 Bioanalyzer. Of note for this clonotype: No cognate antigen has been identified for it. The input lacks base qualities; no much larger clone sits a single base away.

Sample: blood. This TCR was sampled from a woman in her late teens or twenties with Graves' ophthalmopathy.

The CDR3 here reads CSAKDYRGGGLEQFF. The DNA sequence is as follows: TGCAGTGCGAAGGATTATAGGGGGGGGGGTCTCGAGCAGTTCTTC. The sequence joins TRBV20-1 to TRBJ2-1; a tentative D match to TRBD2 spans 7 bases. V is shortened by 6 bases, J by 10 bases, and the region joining them spans 25 bases. CDR1 and CDR2 (DFQATT, SNEGSKA) derive from the germline V gene (reference sequence). The CDR3 starts with the cysteine, ends with the phenylalanine, and has 15 residues. Solely the CDR3 DNA is kept, with 45 bases framed from the first base.